These T cell receptor beta chains were read from a single sample in a study of OX40 agonist ivuxolimab in advanced cancers. TCRdb keeps only in-frame clones here, not all; method: immunoSEQ multiplex PCR. The profile shows around 39,000 clones, roughly three quarters of them singletons. The input for sequencing was CD4+ or CD8+ T cells sorted from blood, taken in a trial of the OX40 agonist ivuxolimab. Receptor source: an adult with an advanced solid tumor such as melanoma, head and neck, liver or kidney cancer. The CDR3 runs from the conserved cysteine through the conserved F or W. A D gene is named only where the DNA matches it firmly. For some rows the clone size is stated as once, few or many, or as a class when expanded; others skip it.

J gene,V gene,clone size,D gene,CDR3 DNA,CDR3 protein
TRBJ1-1,TRBV6-5,-,TRBD1,TGTGCCAGCAGTTACGTAGGACAGGACACTGAAGCTTTCTTT,CASSYVGQDTEAFF
TRBJ2-2,TRBV10-3,-,-,TGTGCCATCAGTGACGGGGCAAACACCGGGGAGCTGTTTTTT,CAISDGANTGELFF
TRBJ1-1,TRBV11-2,-,-,TGTGCCAGCAGCTTAGAGAAGGGCACTGAAGCTTTCTTT,CASSLEKGTEAFF
TRBJ2-1,TRBV7-3,-,TRBD2,TGTGCCAGCAGCTTACAGGGAGGGCATGAGCAGTTCTTC,CASSLQGGHEQFF
TRBJ1-1,TRBV30,-,TRBD1,TGTGCCTGGAGTCGGACAGGGATGTCTGAAGCTTTCTTT,CAWSRTGMSEAFF
TRBJ1-4,TRBV7-6,-,-,TGTGCCAGCAGCGCCGACCAGGTACCGGGTGAAAAACTGTTTTTT,CASSADQVPGEKLFF
TRBJ2-3,TRBV19,-,TRBD2,TGTGCCAGTAGTATGGCGGGGGGGCAATATACGCAGTATTTT,CASSMAGGQYTQYF
TRBJ2-1,TRBV27,-,-,TGTGCCAGCAGTCGCCCGGACAGATACAATGAGCAGTTCTTC,CASSRPDRYNEQFF
TRBJ2-3,TRBV30,-,-,TGTGCCTGGAACGGGGAGATCATCAGCACAGATACGCAGTATTTT,CAWNGEIISTDTQYF
TRBJ1-3,TRBV4-1,-,TRBD1,TGCGCCAGCAGCCAAGATGAGCGGGTAGGGGGCTGGAACACCATATATTTT,CASSQDERVGGWNTIYF
TRBJ1-1,TRBV11-2,-,TRBD1,TGTGCCAGCAGCTTAGCCAGGGGGAGGACTGAAGCTTTCTTT,CASSLARGRTEAFF
TRBJ1-1,TRBV19,-,-,TGTGCCAGTCAGTGGGACACCTATACCGGAGCTGAAGCTTTCTTT,CASQWDTYTGAEAFF
TRBJ1-3,TRBV15,-,-,TGTGCCACCAGCAGAGGGGGCAAAGGACTCTCTGGAAACACCATATATTTT,CATSRGGKGLSGNTIYF
TRBJ2-7,TRBV6-5,-,-,TGTGCCAGCAGTTACTCTGAGAGGGTCGAGCAGTACTTC,CASSYSERVEQYF
TRBJ1-1,TRBV28,-,-,TGTGCCAGCAGTCCCCCCTTGGATGCTGAAGCTTTCTTT,CASSPPLDAEAFF
TRBJ1-1,TRBV2,-,TRBD1,TGTGCCAGCAAAGAGGGGGCGAACACTGAAGCTTTCTTT,CASKEGANTEAFF
TRBJ1-5,TRBV15,-,-,TGTGCCACCAGCAGAGTTACTAGCAATCAGCCCCAGCATTTT,CATSRVTSNQPQHF
TRBJ2-1,TRBV6-4,-,TRBD1,TGTGCCAGCAGTGACCCAGGGGGCACTGAGCAGTTCTTC,CASSDPGGTEQFF
TRBJ2-7,TRBV27,-,-,TGTGCCAGCAGTTTTTCCGCGGGGGCCAGCTCCTACGAGCAGTACTTC,CASSFSAGASSYEQYF
TRBJ1-6,TRBV28,-,TRBD1,TGTGCCAGCAACCTAGGACAGGGGATATCTTCACCCCTCCACTTT,CASNLGQGISSPLHF
TRBJ1-4,TRBV30,once,TRBD1,TGTGCCTGGAGTATCGGACAGGGGTTAGGCAAAATGTTTTTT,CAWSIGQGLGKMFF
TRBJ2-6,TRBV19,-,-,TGTGCCAGTAGCCGCCGGGACTCTGGGGCCAACGTCCTGACTTTC,CASSRRDSGANVLTF
TRBJ2-7,TRBV6-1,-,TRBD1,TGTGCCAGCAGTCAGGCCGGGACAGCAGGCTACGAGCAGTACTTC,CASSQAGTAGYEQYF
TRBJ1-2,TRBV19,-,-,TGTGCCAGTAGGGCCCTCGCGGCGGACTTGGATGGCTACACCTTC,CASRALAADLDGYTF
TRBJ2-7,TRBV30,-,TRBD1,TGTGCCCAGAGGATTCTGGGGACAGAATTCTACGAGCAGTACTTC,CAQRILGTEFYEQYF
TRBJ2-1,TRBV5-1,-,-,TGCGCCAGCAGCAGTTATTCCTACAATGAGCAGTTCTTC,CASSSYSYNEQFF
TRBJ2-1,TRBV15,-,TRBD2,TGTGCCACCAGCAGAGATCTGACTAGCGGCTACAATGAGCAGTTCTTC,CATSRDLTSGYNEQFF
TRBJ1-2,TRBV27,-,-,TGTGCCAGCAGTTTAAGCTACGGGCCTAACTATGGCTACACCTTC,CASSLSYGPNYGYTF
TRBJ2-3,TRBV5-1,-,-,TGCGCCAGCAGCTTGAGCCTCTTCACAGATACGCAGTATTTT,CASSLSLFTDTQYF
TRBJ1-2,TRBV30,-,-,TGTGCCTGGAGAGCTTACAGGGAAGGCTACACCTTC,CAWRAYREGYTF
TRBJ2-3,TRBV6-6,-,-,TGTGCCAGCAGTTACTCGATCGGGGCAGATACGCAGTATTTT,CASSYSIGADTQYF
TRBJ1-6,TRBV10-3,medium-sized,TRBD1,TGTGCCATCAGAGGACAGGGTGACAATTCACCCCTCCACTTT,CAIRGQGDNSPLHF
TRBJ2-7,TRBV11-2,-,TRBD2,TGTGCCAGCAGCGAGTCGGGGGGGCTATTTGAGCAGTACTTC,CASSESGGLFEQYF
TRBJ2-3,TRBV11-1,few,-,TGTGCCAGCAGCTTAGTTCTGAACCCCACAGATACGCAGTATTTT,CASSLVLNPTDTQYF
TRBJ2-3,TRBV9,-,TRBD2,TGTGCCAGCACTACGGGAGGGAGCACAGATACGCAGTATTTT,CASTTGGSTDTQYF
TRBJ2-3,TRBV5-6,-,-,TGTGCCAGCAGCCCGGACGGAGTACCCACAGATACGCAGTATTTT,CASSPDGVPTDTQYF
TRBJ2-5,TRBV4-1,-,-,TGCGCCAGCAGCCAAGAAGGAGGGGGCCGTCCAGAGACCCAGTACTTC,CASSQEGGGRPETQYF
TRBJ2-6,TRBV5-5,-,-,TGTGCCAGCGGGGAGACTGGGGCCAACGTCCTGACTTTC,CASGETGANVLTF
TRBJ2-7,TRBV20-1,-,-,TGCAGTGCTAGTCCGGGAATCGAGCAGTACTTC,CSASPGIEQYF
TRBJ2-1,TRBV5-4,-,TRBD2,TGTGCCAGCAGCTTGGCCCTAGCGGGGGGGGATGAGCAGTTCTTC,CASSLALAGGDEQFF
TRBJ1-2,TRBV11-2,-,-,TGTGCCAGCAGTCCGCGGGGAGAGGCTGGTGGCTACACCTTC,CASSPRGEAGGYTF
TRBJ1-3,TRBV28,-,-,TGTGCCAGCAGTTTAAGGCGAGGCTCTGGAAACACCATATATTTT,CASSLRRGSGNTIYF
TRBJ1-1,TRBV9,-,-,TGTGCCAGCAGCGTAGTTGGAGGGCCCACTGAAGCTTTCTTT,CASSVVGGPTEAFF
TRBJ1-1,TRBV5-4,-,-,TGTGCCAGCAGCTTGACAGGGCGGAACACTGAAGCTTTCTTT,CASSLTGRNTEAFF
TRBJ2-1,TRBV11-2,-,TRBD1,TGTGCCAGCAGCTACAACAGGGGATCCTACAATGAGCAGTTCTTC,CASSYNRGSYNEQFF
TRBJ2-1,TRBV7-4,few,TRBD1,TGTGCCAGCAGCTTCACAGGGGGACTTTACAATGAGCAGTTCTTC,CASSFTGGLYNEQFF
TRBJ2-5,TRBV14,-,-,TGTGCCAGCAGGAAAGGGGGTTTGCAAGAGACCCAGTACTTC,CASRKGGLQETQYF
TRBJ1-2,TRBV2,-,-,TGTGCCAGCAGTACTTTCTCCCTTAGCAGAAGTGGCTACACCTTC,CASSTFSLSRSGYTF
TRBJ1-2,TRBV5-5,-,TRBD1,TGTGCCAGCAGCACCACGACGACAGGGGGTTATGGCTACACCTTC,CASSTTTTGGYGYTF
TRBJ2-3,TRBV10-1,-,-,TGCGCCAGCAGTTTTCAGGGCGCAGATACGCAGTATTTT,CASSFQGADTQYF